This T cell receptor beta chain was profiled in a study of technical replicates of blood from several donors. Produced via immunoSEQ multiplex PCR; TCRdb's table is partial and in-frame only. The sample records 79,000 or so clones, 96% being singletons. The length of the CDR3 is 18 residues. Germline V CDR1 and CDR2: MDHEN, SYDVKM. Trimming removed 7 bases from V and 1 base from J, with 24 bases in between. Source material: T cells isolated from PBMCs. This receptor was identified in a human donor in good health. The V gene is TRBV28, the J gene TRBJ2-3, with D possibly TRBD2 on 6 matching bases. The CDR3 region has the DNA TGTGCCAGCAACATGTTGGTCGCGCGGGGTGGAGGCACAGATACGCAGTATTTT. Translation: CASNMLVARGGGTDTQYF. Drawing the rest from reference TRBV28 and TRBJ2-3, the complete variable domain is DVKVTQSSRYLVKRTGEKVFLECVQDMDHENMFWYRQDPGLGLRLIYFSYDVKMKEKGDIPEGYSVSREKKERFSLILESASTNQTSMYLCASNMLVARGGGTDTQYFGPGTRLTVL.